What follows are 17 T cell receptor beta chains derived from one specimen sequenced in a study of regulatory T cells in long-lasting Graves disease listed by TCRdb under 2021. The method was multiplex PCR. The data were produced on an Illumina HiSeq 4000. CDR3 regions were amplified by Arm-PCR with iRepertoire HTBI primers to construct TCR beta libraries. The public reads were reanalyzed by TCRdb: fastp trimming at Q25, MiXCR alignment, in-frame beta chains only. When rows share a CDR3 protein, they turn into one entry using the most common DNA and genes. The sample data list roughly 610,000 distinct CDR3 sequences, and about 15% of these were observed just once. The ten top clones hold 15% to 20% of the sample. In light of the paper, this sample's time point label describes: newly diagnosed GD, antithyroid drugs for less than 3 months. For both TCR sequencing and RNA sequencing, RNA was extracted from PBMCs in TRIzol.

These same records also appear under a second study, on T cells in Graves' hyperthyroidism and ophthalmopathy.

The sequences come from peripheral blood mononuclear cells (PBMCs), collected at new diagnosis, from a patient treated with antithyroid drugs. The source of these receptors is a woman in her twenties or thirties with Graves disease. Donor details come from another sample of the same person, matched by shared clones.

This clonotype was detected only a few times. The chain is built from TRBV6-1 and TRBJ2-3, with 7 bases identical to TRBD2. V shed 2 bases and J 4 bases; nucleotides not matched to a gene: 12. From germline, CDR1 is MNHNS and CDR2 SASEGT. The CDR3 totals 17 residues. The CDR3 nucleotides read TGTGCCAGCAGTGAAATGATCGGGGCGGGAGCCCCAGATACGCAGTATTTT. It codes for CASSEMIGAGAPDTQYF.

About this clonotype: A clone one base away is much larger, so this may be a read error. This chain links TRBV28 with TRBJ1-3; 8 bases line up with TRBD1. The germline V gene encodes CDR1 MDHEN and CDR2 SYDVKM. CDR3 length equals 14 residues. CDR3 in DNA: TGTGCCAGCAGAACAGGGGGAACTGGAAACACCATACATTTT. It yields the protein CASRTGGTGNTIHF.

This clonotype was seen ten or more times. The J gene is TRBJ1-1, the V gene TRBV7-3; D gene ambiguous. This CDR3 has 13 residues. The V gene lost 0 bases and the J gene lost 6 bases, with 8 bases spanning the gap. Germline V gene lookup returns CDR1 SGHTA and CDR2 FQGTGA. CDR3 region: CASSLTAQAEAFF. CDR3 coding DNA: TGTGCCAGCAGCTTAACAGCCCAGGCTGAAGCTTTCTTT.

CDR3 sequence: CASSLITGSYNEQFF. CDR3 in DNA: TGTGCCAGCAGCCTAATAACAGGGTCCTACAATGAGCAGTTCTTC. This rearrangement joins TRBV7-3 to TRBJ2-1, with D maybe TRBD1 (6 bases). V was cut by 5 bases and J by 1 base, with 12 bases left in between. The germline V gene has CDR1 SGHTA and CDR2 FQGTGA. The CDR3 extends over 15 amino acids.

This clonotype showed up just a few times. The chain is built from TRBV5-1 and TRBJ2-7, with TRBD2 identical over 7 bases. CDR3 length: 16 residues. Trimming removed 4 bases from V and 2 bases from J; junction bases left unmatched: 12. The germline gives CDR1 SGHRS, CDR2 YFSETQ. The CDR3 DNA is TGCGCCAGCAGCAAAAATAGCGGGCAAGTACCCTACGAGCAGTACTTC. This codes for CASSKNSGQVPYEQYF.

The chain's CDR3 is CASSVGSGASYEQYF. In DNA form, the CDR3 reads TGTGCCAGCAGCGTAGGTTCGGGGGCTAGCTACGAGCAGTACTTC. The V gene is TRBV9, the J gene TRBJ2-7; D is perhaps TRBD1 or TRBD2 (6 bases each). V shed 0 bases and J shed 3 bases, with 13 bases lying between them. Germline CDR1 reads SGDLS; CDR2 reads YYNGEE. The CDR3 loop spans 15 amino acids.

The chain carries TRBV11-2 and TRBJ1-3, with TRBD1 as a possible D gene (6 bases). In germline, CDR1 is SGHAT, CDR2 FQNNGV. This CDR3 comprises 15 residues. V lost 1 base and J 4 bases, leaving 11 bases between the germline ends. CDR3 in amino acids: CASSLGPGVGNTIYF. The DNA for the CDR3 is TGTGCCAGCAGCTTAGGGCCAGGGGTCGGAAACACCATATATTTT.

As for this clonotype: The junction departs from the called germline gene at one end, perhaps through a read error. This sequence joins TRBV5-1 and TRBJ2-6; possibly TRBD2 for D (6 bases). The CDR3 contains 16 residues. CDR1 and CDR2 from the germline V gene are SGHRS and YFSETQ. CDR3 region: CASSPGRGTGANVLSF. The CDR3 bases are TGCGCCAGCAGTCCGGGACGTGGGACTGGGGCCAACGTCCTGTCTTTC.

This clonotype was recorded at least ten times. The chain has TRBV27 and TRBJ2-3; 13 nucleotides align to TRBD2. The CDR3 runs to 20 residues. Trimming removed 5 bases from V and 5 bases from J; junction bases left unmatched: 19. Germline V CDR1 and CDR2: MNHEY, SMNVEV (reference sequence). CDR3 amino acids: CASSQQRRGLAGVVRDTQYF. CDR3 nucleotide sequence: TGTGCCAGCAGTCAACAGAGAAGAGGACTAGCGGGAGTTGTTCGAGATACGCAGTATTTT.

The chain carries TRBV20-1 and TRBJ2-7; TRBD2 aligns across 10 bases. The CDR3 contains 13 residues. Germline V gene data show CDR1 as DFQATT and CDR2 as SNEGSKA (reference sequence). V gave up 3 bases and J gave up 3 bases; unmatched junction bases: 2. As DNA, the CDR3 is TGCAGTGCTAGGCCTAGCGGGGGCTACGAGCAGTACTTC. This encodes CSARPSGGYEQYF.

The rearrangement joins TRBV30 to TRBJ1-4; TRBD1 is a possible D gene (5 bases). V lost 4 bases and J 8 bases, leaving 14 bases between the germline ends. The germline CDR1 and CDR2 sequences are GTSNPN and SVGIG (reference sequence). This CDR3 region has 13 residues. Written as DNA, the CDR3 is TGTGCCTGGAAGGGGCAGGGTGGGGAAAAACTGTTTTTT. Encoded protein: CAWKGQGGEKLFF.

The chain has TRBV24-1 and TRBJ2-3, with 8 bases that match TRBD1. Trimming removed 3 bases from V and 0 bases from J; junction bases left unmatched: 7. CDR3 length: 17 amino acids. Germline CDR1 reads KGHDR; CDR2 reads SFDVKD. The CDR3 loop is CATSDPDRTGSTDTQYF. Here the CDR3 DNA reads TGTGCCACCAGTGATCCCGATAGGACAGGGAGCACAGATACGCAGTATTTT.

With regard to this clonotype: A read error may account for a junction end that differs from germline. The V call is TRBV7-7, the J call TRBJ2-1; D gene uncertain. The CDR3 contains 15 residues. Germline V gene sequence: CDR1 SSHAT, CDR2 FNYEAQ (reference sequence). The CDR3 protein is CASSLSAASYNEQFF. The CDR3 DNA sequence: TGTGCTAGCAGCTTGTCGGCGGCCTCCTACAATGAGCAGTTCTTC.

This clonotype occurred many times. The chain recombines TRBV20-1 with TRBJ1-1, with a possible D match to TRBD1 (5 bases). The CDR3 covers 20 residues. Per germline, CDR1 DFQATT and CDR2 SNEGSKA (reference sequence). Trimming took off 0 bases at V and 11 bases at J, with 37 bases between the two ends. This CDR3 is CSARDFPLGHGRSNSRGAFF. CDR3 DNA sequence: TGCAGTGCTAGAGATTTCCCCCTAGGACATGGAAGGTCAAATTCCCGGGGGGCTTTCTTT.

V is TRBV5-1 and J is TRBJ2-7; 7 bases match TRBD1. Germline CDR1 reads SGHRS; CDR2 reads YFSETQ. The length of the CDR3 is 14 residues. V shed 3 bases, J shed 6 bases, and the junction held 9 bases outside the gene matches. CDR3 DNA sequence: TGCGCCAGCAGCTCCGGGGACAGTTCTAGCGAGCAGTACTTC. It encodes CASSSGDSSSEQYF.

This clonotype was observed a handful of times. The chain joins TRBV6-5 to TRBJ2-7; TRBD1 might be the D (7 bases). This CDR3 contains 15 residues. V lost 4 bases and J 2 bases, leaving 15 bases between the germline ends. Germline V gene data show CDR1 as MNHEY and CDR2 as SVGAGI. The CDR3 nucleotides are TGTGCCAGCAGTTCCCACCAGGGGGGCCCCTACGAGCAGTACTTC. Translation gives CASSSHQGGPYEQYF.

About this clonotype: The junction departs from germline at one end; a sequencing error may be responsible. This chain connects TRBV5-1 to TRBJ1-2, with 7 bases matching TRBD1. CDR1 and CDR2 from the germline V gene are SGHRS and YFSETQ. The CDR3 sequence is 15 residues long. CDR3 region: CASSLATGNGYGYAF. CDR3 nucleotide sequence: TGCGCCAGCAGCTTGGCGACAGGGAATGGCTATGGCTACGCCTTC.